This T cell receptor beta chain was obtained from a study of blood T cell repertoires in COVID-19. At the level of the study: Sample material is recorded as cDNA or gDNA derived from T cells, B-cell-depleted T cells, or PBMCs.

The V end lost 11 bases, the J end lost 0 bases, and 13 bases lay between the germline ends. The CDR3 length is 14 residues. Germline V lookup: CDR1 LGHNA, CDR2 YNFKEQ. Authors' analysis steps: Nucleated cell number was recorded as an estimate derived from reference gene primer amplification. Profiling relied on immunoSEQ multiplex PCR, and the TCRdb table lists in-frame clones only, not all of them. The V and J calls and clone size come from that table; D and trimming were worked out from the DNA. The sample lists under 400,000 clones, 85% to 90% seen once, with 5% to 8.5% in the top ten. The sequenced sample consisted of peripheral blood. The TCR was taken from a man younger than 35 with active or convalescent COVID-19. The rearrangement links TRBV4-2 to TRBJ2-2; D is perhaps TRBD2 (5 bases). The CDR3 sequence is CASWTLANTGELFF. In DNA, the CDR3 is TGTGCCTCCTGGACTTTAGCGAACACCGGGGAGCTGTTTTTT.